This T cell receptor beta chain is from a study of T cells after yellow fever vaccination. At the level of the study: Preparing low-cell-number fractions relied on SMART-Seq v4 Ultra Low Input. Notes on the study in general: The CD4 compartment and the CD8 compartment contained a small share of clonotypes in common. When the response was secondary, it was weaker but reached its peak faster, day 5 versus 15. Post-booster reappearance was seen for most primary-vaccination clones (just under 97% CD4, 88% CD8).

This CDR3 spans 19 amino acids. From germline, CDR1 is SGHAT and CDR2 FQNNGV. Trimming removed 5 bases from V and 0 bases from J; junction bases left unmatched: 18. TCRdb independently ran MiXCR on the 5' RACE reads; one entry per CDR3 protein. The sample has around 550,000 distinct CDR3 sequences; 15% to 20% are singletons. On this clonotype itself: Its antigen remains unidentified.

The TCR sequence derives from a man aged 30-40 years who received the YFV17D yellow fever vaccine. This chain uses TRBV11-2 with TRBJ2-5, with 7 positions matching TRBD2. The material was PBMCs, obtained 15 days after the yellow fever booster vaccination. CDR3 in DNA: TGTGCCAGCAGCCCCGCTATGGCGGGAGCTCCCACGTACCAAGAGACCCAGTACTTC. Translating it yields CASSPAMAGAPTYQETQYF. Supplemented by reference TRBV11-2 and TRBJ2-5, the full variable domain reads EAGVAQSPRYKIIEKRQSVAFWCNPISGHATLYWYQQILGQGPKLLIQFQNNGVVDDSQLPKDRFSAERLKGVDSTLKIQPAKLEDSAVYLCASSPAMAGAPTYQETQYFGPGTRLLVL.